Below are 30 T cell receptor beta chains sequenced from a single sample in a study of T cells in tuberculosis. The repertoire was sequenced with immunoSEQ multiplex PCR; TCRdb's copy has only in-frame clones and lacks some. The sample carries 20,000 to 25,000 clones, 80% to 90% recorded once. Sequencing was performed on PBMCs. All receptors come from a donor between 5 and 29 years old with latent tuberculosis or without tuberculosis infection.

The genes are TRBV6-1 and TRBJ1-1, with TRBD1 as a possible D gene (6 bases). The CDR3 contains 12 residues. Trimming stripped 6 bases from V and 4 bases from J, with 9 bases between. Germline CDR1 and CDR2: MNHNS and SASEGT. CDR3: CASRPRGTEAFF. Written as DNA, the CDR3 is TGTGCCAGCAGGCCCAGGGGCACTGAAGCTTTCTTT.

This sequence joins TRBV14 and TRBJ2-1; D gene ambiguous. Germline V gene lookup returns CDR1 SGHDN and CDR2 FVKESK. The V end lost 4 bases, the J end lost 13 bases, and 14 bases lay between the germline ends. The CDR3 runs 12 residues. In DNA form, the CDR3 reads TGTGCCAGCAGCCCGACCATGGGCCCTCAGTTCTTC. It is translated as CASSPTMGPQFF.

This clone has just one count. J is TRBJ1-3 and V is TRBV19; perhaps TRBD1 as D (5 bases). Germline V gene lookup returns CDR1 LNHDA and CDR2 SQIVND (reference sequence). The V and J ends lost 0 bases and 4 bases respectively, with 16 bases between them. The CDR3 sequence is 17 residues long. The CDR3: CASSIDPQAGFGNTIYF. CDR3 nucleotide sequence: TGTGCCAGTAGTATAGACCCGCAGGCAGGGTTCGGAAACACCATATATTTT.

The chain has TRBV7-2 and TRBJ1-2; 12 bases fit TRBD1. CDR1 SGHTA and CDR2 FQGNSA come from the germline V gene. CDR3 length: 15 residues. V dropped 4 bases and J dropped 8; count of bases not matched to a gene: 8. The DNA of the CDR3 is TGTGCCAGCAGCTCATCCGTAGGGACAGGGGGCGGCTACACCTTC. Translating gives CASSSSVGTGGGYTF.

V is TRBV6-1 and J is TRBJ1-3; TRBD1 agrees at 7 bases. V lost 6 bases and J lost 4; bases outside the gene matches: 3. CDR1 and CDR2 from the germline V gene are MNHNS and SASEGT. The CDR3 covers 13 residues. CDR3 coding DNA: TGTGCCAGCAGCTCGGACAGGGGAAACACCATATATTTT. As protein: CASSSDRGNTIYF.

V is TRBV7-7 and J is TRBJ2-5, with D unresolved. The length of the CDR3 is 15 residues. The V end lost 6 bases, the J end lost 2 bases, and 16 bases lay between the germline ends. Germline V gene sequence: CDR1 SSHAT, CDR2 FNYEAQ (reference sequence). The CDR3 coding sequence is TGTGCCAGCAGTCATTTGGGCGAAGGACAAGAGACCCAGTACTTC. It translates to CASSHLGEGQETQYF.

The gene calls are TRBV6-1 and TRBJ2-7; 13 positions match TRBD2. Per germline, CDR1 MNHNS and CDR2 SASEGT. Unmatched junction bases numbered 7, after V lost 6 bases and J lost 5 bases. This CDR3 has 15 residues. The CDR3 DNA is TGTGCCAGCAGAACCGGACTAGCGGGGGTCAACGAGCAGTACTTC. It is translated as CASRTGLAGVNEQYF.

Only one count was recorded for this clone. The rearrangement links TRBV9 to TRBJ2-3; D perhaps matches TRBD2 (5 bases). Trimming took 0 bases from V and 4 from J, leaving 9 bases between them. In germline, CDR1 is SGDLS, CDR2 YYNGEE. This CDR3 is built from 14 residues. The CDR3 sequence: CASSVGESPDTQYF. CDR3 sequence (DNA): TGTGCCAGCAGCGTAGGGGAGTCCCCAGATACGCAGTATTTT.

The CDR3 DNA reads TGCGCCAGCAGTCCGGAGCCTGGACAGGCCCACAGCTCTCGCGGGGTAAGCACTGAAGCTTTCTTT. Its translation: CASSPEPGQAHSSRGVSTEAFF. V gene TRBV4-3 combines with J gene TRBJ1-1, with TRBD1 identical over 7 bases. The CDR3 has 22 residues. Trimming at V came to 6 bases and at J to 4 bases, leaving 32 bases not matched to a gene. The germline CDR1 and CDR2 sequences are LGHNA and YSLEER.

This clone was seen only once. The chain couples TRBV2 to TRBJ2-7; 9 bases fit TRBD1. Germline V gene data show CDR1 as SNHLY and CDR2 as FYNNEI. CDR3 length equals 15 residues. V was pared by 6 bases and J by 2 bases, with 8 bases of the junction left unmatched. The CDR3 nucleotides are TGTGCCAGCAGAGCCGGGACAGGGTTGGCCTACGAGCAGTACTTC. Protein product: CASRAGTGLAYEQYF.

The CDR3 is CAWRLRGRNNEQFF. For the CDR3, the DNA is TGTGCCTGGAGGCTCAGGGGGAGGAACAATGAGCAGTTCTTC. The chain uses TRBV30 and TRBJ2-1; weak D call: TRBD1 (7 bases). The CDR3 runs 14 residues. Trimming stripped 3 bases from V and 5 bases from J, with 14 bases between. Germline-derived CDR1 and CDR2 are GTSNPN and SVGIG (reference sequence).

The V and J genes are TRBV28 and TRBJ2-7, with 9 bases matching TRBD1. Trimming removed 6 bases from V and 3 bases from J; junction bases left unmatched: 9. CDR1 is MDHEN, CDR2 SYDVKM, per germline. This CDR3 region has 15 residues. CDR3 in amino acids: CASRPGTGLGYEQYF. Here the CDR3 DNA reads TGTGCCAGCAGACCCGGGACAGGGTTGGGCTACGAGCAGTACTTC.

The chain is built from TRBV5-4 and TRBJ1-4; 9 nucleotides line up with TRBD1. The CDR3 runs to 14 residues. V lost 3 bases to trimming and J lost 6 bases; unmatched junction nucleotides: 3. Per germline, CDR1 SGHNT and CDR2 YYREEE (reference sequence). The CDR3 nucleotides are TGTGCCAGCAGCTCGACAGGGGGTGATGAAAAACTGTTTTTT. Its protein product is CASSSTGGDEKLFF.

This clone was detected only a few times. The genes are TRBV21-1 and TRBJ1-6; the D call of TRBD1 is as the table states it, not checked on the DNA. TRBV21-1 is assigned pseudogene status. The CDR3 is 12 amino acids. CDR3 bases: TGTGCCAGCAGCCTCCAGGATTCACCCCTCCACTTT. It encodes CASSLQDSPLHF.

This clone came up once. The CDR3 is CASRLGTGGTGELFF. In DNA, the CDR3 is TGTGCCAGTAGGCTCGGGACAGGGGGGACCGGGGAGCTGTTTTTT. The chain employs TRBV19 and TRBJ2-2, with 11 bases aligning to TRBD1. CDR3 size: 15 residues. In germline, CDR1 is LNHDA, CDR2 SQIVND (reference sequence). Unmatched junction bases numbered 5, after V lost 6 bases and J lost 5 bases. The full variable domain, in which reference TRBV19 and TRBJ2-2 provide the parts outside the CDR3, is DGGITQSPKYLFRKEGQNVTLSCEQNLNHDAMYWYRQDPGQGLRLIYYSQIVNDFQKGDIAEGYSVSREKKESFPLTVTSAQKNPTAFYLCASRLGTGGTGELFFGEGSRLTVL.

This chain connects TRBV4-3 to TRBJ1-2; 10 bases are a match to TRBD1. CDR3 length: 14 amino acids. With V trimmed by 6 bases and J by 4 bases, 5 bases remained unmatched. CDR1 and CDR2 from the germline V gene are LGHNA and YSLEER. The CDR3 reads CASRPTGGSYGYTF. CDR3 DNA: TGCGCCAGCAGACCGACAGGGGGCAGCTATGGCTACACCTTC.

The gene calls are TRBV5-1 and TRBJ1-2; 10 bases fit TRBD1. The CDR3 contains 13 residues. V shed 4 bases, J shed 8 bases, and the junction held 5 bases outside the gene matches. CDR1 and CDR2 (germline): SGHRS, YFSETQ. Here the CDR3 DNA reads TGCGCCAGCAGCCTCGGGACAGGGGAAGGCTACACCTTC. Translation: CASSLGTGEGYTF.

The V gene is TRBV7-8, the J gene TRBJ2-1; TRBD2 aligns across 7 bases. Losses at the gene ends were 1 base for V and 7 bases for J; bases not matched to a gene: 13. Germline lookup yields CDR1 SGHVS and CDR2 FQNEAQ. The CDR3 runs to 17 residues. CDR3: CASSLEYALSGVNEQFF. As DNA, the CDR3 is TGTGCCAGCAGCTTAGAATATGCGCTGAGCGGGGTTAATGAGCAGTTCTTC.

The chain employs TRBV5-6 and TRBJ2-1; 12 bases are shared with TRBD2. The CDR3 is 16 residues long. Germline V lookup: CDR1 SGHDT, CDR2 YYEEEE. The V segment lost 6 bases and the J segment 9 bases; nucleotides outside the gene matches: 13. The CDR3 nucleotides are TGTGCCAGCAACGACCTTCTAGCGGGGGGGCTTGGTGAGCAGTTCTTC. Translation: CASNDLLAGGLGEQFF.

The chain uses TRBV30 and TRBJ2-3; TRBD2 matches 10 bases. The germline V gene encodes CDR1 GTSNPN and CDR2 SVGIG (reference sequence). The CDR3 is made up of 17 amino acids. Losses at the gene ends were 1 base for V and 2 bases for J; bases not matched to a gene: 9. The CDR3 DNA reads TGTGCCTGGAGTGGGACCCGTAGCGGGGGGATCACAGATACGCAGTATTTT. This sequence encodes CAWSGTRSGGITDTQYF.

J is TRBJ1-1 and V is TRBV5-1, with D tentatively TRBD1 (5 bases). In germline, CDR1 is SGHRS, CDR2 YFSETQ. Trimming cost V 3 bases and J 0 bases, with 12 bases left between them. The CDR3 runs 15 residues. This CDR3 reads CASSSGHKMNTEAFF. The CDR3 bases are TGCGCCAGCAGCTCAGGACATAAGATGAACACTGAAGCTTTCTTT.

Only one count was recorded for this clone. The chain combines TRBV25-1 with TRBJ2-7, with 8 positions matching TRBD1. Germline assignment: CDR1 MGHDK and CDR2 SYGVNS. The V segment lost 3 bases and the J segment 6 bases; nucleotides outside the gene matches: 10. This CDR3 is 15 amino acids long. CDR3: CASSDSGTGIGEQYF. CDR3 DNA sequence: TGTGCCAGCAGTGACTCCGGGACAGGAATCGGCGAGCAGTACTTC.

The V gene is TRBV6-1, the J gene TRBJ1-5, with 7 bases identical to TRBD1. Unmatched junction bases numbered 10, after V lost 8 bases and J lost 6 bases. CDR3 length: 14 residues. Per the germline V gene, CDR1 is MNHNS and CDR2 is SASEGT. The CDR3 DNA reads TGTGCCAGCTCTGACAGGGCGGGAATTCAGCCCCAGCATTTT. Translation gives CASSDRAGIQPQHF.

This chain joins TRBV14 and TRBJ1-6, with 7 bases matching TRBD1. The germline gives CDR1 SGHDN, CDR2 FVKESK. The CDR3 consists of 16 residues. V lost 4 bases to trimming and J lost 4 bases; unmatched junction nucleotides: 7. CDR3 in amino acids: CASSRLGDSYNSPLHF. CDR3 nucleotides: TGTGCCAGCAGCCGCCTCGGGGACAGTTATAATTCACCCCTCCACTTT.

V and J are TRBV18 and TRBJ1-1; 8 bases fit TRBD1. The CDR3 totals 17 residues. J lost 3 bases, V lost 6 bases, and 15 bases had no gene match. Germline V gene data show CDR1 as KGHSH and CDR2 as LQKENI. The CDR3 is CASSPGGAFLTDTEAFF. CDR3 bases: TGTGCCAGCTCCCCAGGGGGCGCTTTCCTTACGGACACTGAAGCTTTCTTT.

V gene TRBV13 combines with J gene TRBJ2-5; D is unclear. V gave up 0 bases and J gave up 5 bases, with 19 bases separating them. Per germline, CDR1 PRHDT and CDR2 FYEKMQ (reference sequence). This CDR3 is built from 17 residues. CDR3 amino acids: CASSLGGLGTPAETQYF. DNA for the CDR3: TGTGCCAGCAGCTTAGGCGGGTTGGGTACCCCCGCGGAGACCCAGTACTTC.

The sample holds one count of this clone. CDR3 in amino acids: CASSLDMGQGVGTGELFF. Written as DNA, the CDR3 is TGTGCCAGCAGCTTAGATATGGGACAGGGGGTCGGCACCGGGGAGCTGTTTTTT. The chain recombines TRBV11-2 with TRBJ2-2, with TRBD1 matching 11 bases. CDR3 length: 18 amino acids. Trimming at V came to 0 bases and at J to 4 bases, leaving 7 bases not matched to a gene. Germline CDR1 and CDR2: SGHAT and FQNNGV.

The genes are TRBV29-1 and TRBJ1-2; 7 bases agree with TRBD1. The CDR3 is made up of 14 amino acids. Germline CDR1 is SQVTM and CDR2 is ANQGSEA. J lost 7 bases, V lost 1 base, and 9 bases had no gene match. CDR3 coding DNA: TGCAGCGTTGAAGCGGGACAGCCGCTCGGTGGCTACACCTTC. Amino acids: CSVEAGQPLGGYTF.

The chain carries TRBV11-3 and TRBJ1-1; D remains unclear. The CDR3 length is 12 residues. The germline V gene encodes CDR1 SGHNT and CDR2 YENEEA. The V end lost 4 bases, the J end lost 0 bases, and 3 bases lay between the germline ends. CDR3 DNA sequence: TGTGCCAGCAGCTCTATGAACACTGAAGCTTTCTTT. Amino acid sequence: CASSSMNTEAFF.

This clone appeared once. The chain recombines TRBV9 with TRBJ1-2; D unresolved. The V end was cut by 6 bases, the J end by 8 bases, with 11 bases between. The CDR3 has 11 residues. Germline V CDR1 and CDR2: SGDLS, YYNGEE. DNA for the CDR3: TGTGCCAGCAATGGGCTGAGCGGCTACACCTTC. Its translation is CASNGLSGYTF.